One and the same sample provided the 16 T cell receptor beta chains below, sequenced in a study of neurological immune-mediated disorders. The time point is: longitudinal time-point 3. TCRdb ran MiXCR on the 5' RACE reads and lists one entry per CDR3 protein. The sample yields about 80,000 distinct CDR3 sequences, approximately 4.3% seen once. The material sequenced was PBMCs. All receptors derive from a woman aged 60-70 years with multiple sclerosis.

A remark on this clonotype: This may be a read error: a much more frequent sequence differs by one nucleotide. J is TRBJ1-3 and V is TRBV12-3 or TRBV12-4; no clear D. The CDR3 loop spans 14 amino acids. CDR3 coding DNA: TGTGCCAGCAGTTTTTTCACATTCGGAAACACCATGTATTTT. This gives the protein CASSFFTFGNTMYF.

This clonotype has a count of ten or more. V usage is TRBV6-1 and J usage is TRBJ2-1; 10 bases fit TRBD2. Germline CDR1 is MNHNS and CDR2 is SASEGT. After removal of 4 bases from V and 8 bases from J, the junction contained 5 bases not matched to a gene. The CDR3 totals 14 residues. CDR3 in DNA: TGTGCCAGCAGTGTTAGCGGGGGGTTGTATGAGCAGTTCTTC. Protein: CASSVSGGLYEQFF.

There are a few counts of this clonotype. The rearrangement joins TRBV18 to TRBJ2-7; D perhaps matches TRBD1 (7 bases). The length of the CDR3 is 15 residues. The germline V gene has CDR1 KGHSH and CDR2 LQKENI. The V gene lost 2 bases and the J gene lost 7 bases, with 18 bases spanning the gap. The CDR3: CASSPGGTVRREQYF. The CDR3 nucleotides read TGTGCCAGCTCACCAGGCGGGACAGTGAGGAGGGAGCAGTACTTC.

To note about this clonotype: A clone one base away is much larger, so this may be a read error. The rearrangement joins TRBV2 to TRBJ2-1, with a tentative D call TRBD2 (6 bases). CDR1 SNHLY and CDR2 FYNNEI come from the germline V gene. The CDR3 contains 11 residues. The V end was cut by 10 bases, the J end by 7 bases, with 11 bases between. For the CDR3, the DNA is TGTGCCATCAGGAGGGCGAATGAGCAGTTCTTC. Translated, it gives CAIRRANEQFF.

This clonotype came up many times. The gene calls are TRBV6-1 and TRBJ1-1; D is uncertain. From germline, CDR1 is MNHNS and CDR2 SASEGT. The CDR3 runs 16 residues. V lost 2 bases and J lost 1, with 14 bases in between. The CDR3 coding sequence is TGTGCCAGCAGTGAAATCGGGAGTGGACCGAACACTGAAGCTTTCTTT. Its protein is CASSEIGSGPNTEAFF.

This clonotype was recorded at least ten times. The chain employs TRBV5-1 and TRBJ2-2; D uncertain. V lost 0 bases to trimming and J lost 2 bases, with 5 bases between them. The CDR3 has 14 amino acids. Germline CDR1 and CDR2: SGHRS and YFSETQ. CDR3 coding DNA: TGCGCCAGCAGCTTGGCCTTTAACACCGGGGAGCTGTTTTTT. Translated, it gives CASSLAFNTGELFF. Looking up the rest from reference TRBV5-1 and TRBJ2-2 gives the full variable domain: KAGVTQTPRYLIKTRGQQVTLSCSPISGHRSVSWYQQTPGQGLQFLFEYFSETQRNKGNFPGRFSGRQFSNSRSEMNVSTLELGDSALYLCASSLAFNTGELFFGEGSRLTVL.

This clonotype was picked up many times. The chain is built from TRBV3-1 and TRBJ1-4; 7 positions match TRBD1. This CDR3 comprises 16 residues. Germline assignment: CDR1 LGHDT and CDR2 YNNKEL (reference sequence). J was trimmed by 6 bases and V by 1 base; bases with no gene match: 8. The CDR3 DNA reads TGTGCCAGCAGCCAAGTGACAGGGTGGAGGGATGAAAAACTGTTTTTT. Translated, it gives CASSQVTGWRDEKLFF.

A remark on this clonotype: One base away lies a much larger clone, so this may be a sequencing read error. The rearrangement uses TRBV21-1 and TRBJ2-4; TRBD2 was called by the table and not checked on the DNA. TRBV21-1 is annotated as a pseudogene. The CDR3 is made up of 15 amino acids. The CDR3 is CANSQSVLAKNIQYF. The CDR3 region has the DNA TGTGCCAACAGTCAGTCCGTACTAGCCAAAAACATTCAGTACTTC.

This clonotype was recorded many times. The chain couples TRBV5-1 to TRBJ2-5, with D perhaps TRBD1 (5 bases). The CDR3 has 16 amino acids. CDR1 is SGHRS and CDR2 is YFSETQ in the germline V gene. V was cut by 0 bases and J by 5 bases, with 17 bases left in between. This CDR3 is CASSLASRAVGETQYF. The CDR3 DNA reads TGCGCCAGCAGCTTGGCAAGCAGGGCGGTTGGGGAGACCCAGTACTTC.

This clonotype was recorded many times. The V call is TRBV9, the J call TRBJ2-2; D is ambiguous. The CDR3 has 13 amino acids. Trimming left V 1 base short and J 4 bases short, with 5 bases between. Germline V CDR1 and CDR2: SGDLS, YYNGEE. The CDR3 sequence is CASSVRTTGELFF. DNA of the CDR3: TGTGCCAGCAGCGTAAGGACCACCGGGGAGCTGTTTTTT.

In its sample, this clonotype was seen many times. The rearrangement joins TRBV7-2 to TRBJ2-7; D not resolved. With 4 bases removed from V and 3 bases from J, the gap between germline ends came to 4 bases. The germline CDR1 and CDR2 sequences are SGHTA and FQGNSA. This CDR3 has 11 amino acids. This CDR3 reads CASSSHYEQYF. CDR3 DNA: TGTGCCAGCAGCTCCCACTACGAGCAGTACTTC.

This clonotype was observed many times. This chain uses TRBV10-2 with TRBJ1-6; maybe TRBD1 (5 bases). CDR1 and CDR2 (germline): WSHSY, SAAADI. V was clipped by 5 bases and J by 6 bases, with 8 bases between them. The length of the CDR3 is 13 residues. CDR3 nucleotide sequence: TGCGCCAGCAGTCACGACAGTAATTCACCCCTCCACTTT. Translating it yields CASSHDSNSPLHF.

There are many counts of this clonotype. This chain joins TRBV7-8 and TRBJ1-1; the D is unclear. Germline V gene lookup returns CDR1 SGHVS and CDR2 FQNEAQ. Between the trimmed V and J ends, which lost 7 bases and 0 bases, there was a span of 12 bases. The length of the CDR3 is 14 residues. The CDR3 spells CASTLAGMNTEAFF. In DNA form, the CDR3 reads TGTGCCAGCACTCTGGCCGGTATGAACACTGAAGCTTTCTTT. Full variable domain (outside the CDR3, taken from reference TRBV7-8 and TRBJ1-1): GAGVSQSPRYKVAKRGQDVALRCDPISGHVSLFWYQQALGQGPEFLTYFQNEAQLDKSGLPSDRFFAERPEGSVSTLKIQRTQQEDSAVYLCASTLAGMNTEAFFGQGTRLTVV.

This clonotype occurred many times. CDR3 coding DNA: TGTGCCACCAGCAGACCTCAGGGGTCTGGTGAAAAACTGTTTTTT. Translation: CATSRPQGSGEKLFF. The chain uses TRBV15 and TRBJ1-4; D may be TRBD1 (6 bases). This CDR3 has 15 amino acids. V lost 2 bases and J 7 bases, leaving 14 bases between the germline ends. Per the germline V gene, CDR1 is LNHNV and CDR2 is YYDKDF (reference sequence).

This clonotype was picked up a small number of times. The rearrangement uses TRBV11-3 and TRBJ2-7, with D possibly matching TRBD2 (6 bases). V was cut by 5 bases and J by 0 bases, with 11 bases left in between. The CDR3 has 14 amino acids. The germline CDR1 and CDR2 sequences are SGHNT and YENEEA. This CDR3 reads CASSVAGSSYEQYF. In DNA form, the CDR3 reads TGTGCCAGCAGCGTAGCCGGGAGCTCCTACGAGCAGTACTTC.

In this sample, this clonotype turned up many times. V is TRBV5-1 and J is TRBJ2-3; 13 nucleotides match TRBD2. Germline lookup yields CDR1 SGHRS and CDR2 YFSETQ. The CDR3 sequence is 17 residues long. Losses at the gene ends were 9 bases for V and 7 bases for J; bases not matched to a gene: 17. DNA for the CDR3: TGCGCCACTCGTTTCGGTCCCGGGACTAGCGGGGTAAATACGCAGTATTTT. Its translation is CATRFGPGTSGVNTQYF. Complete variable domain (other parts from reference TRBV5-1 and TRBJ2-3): KAGVTQTPRYLIKTRGQQVTLSCSPISGHRSVSWYQQTPGQGLQFLFEYFSETQRNKGNFPGRFSGRQFSNSRSEMNVSTLELGDSALYLCATRFGPGTSGVNTQYFGPGTRLTVL.